This TCR beta chain was profiled in a study of T cell responses to AZD1222 COVID-19 vaccine listed by TCRdb under 2021. With regard to the full study: AZD1222 recipients whose second dose came at about 4 weeks and those whose second dose came at about 12 weeks were combined into one group, since spike-specific TCR depth and breadth did not differ between the two schedules. Enrollment into the trials was organized by age into subgroups of 18-55, 56-69 and 70-plus years, and those subgroups contained 148, 28 and 57 TCR-sequenced participants, respectively. TCR sequencing was performed for 230 to 250 trial participants, of whom around 200 were given two doses of AZD1222 and around 25 were given two doses of MenACWY control vaccine.

Findings and caveats that apply to the study as a whole: The 56-69-year group was small, and its depth increase did not reach significance, likely because of low power. Spike-specific TCR breadth and depth rose significantly after two AZD1222 doses compared with day 0 and with MenACWY recipients. Only a handful of AZD1222 recipients were SARS-CoV-2 seropositive at baseline, limiting conclusions about previously exposed vaccinees. Because no day 14 peak-response samples were available, repertoires were characterized only after the peak T cell response. Participants were mostly white British and included more females than males, and it was suggested by the authors that clonal diversity may have been underestimated. Reportedly, close to half of the unique spike-specific TCRs recognized epitopes lying outside the regions that are mutated in the B.1.351 and B.1.1.7 variants. The vaccine-associated CD4 TCRs covered the entire spike protein, and the dominant responses fell in regions 160-218 and 743-854.

The CDR3 regions of human TCRbeta chains were analyzed by immunosequencing. In the original analysis: Repertoire TCRs were matched against a reference library of SARS-CoV-2-specific TCRs generated with the MIRA antigen-specificity platform. Breadth was defined as the fraction of unique TCRs that were SARS-CoV-2-associated, and depth was defined as the fraction of total T cells that were SARS-CoV-2-associated. Using the MIRA data, each spike-specific TCR was assigned both to the spike region to which the TCR was reactive and to a CD4 or CD8 class. Log10-transformed breadth and depth values were compared by one-way ANOVA with Sidak's multiple comparisons tests. This is the immuneACCESS table as TCRdb keeps it, with only in-frame sequences that have V and J called. A part of the clones is gone; compared with another copy, unresolved V genes explain less than half, and the rest is unexplained. Clonal size and the V and J genes are those of that table, whereas D and trimming came from the DNA. For this sample the table gives 150,000 or so clones, of which 80% to 95% were detected only once. The top ten clonotypes cover 3.5% to 4.5% of the sample.

This specimen's time point label, interpreted: baseline before first vaccination. Vaccinee samples were obtained from the UK trials COV001 and COV002, which included a single-blind randomized controlled phase 2/3 trial of AZD1222 (ChAdOx1 nCoV-19) in healthy adults. For TCRbeta chain sequencing, PBMC samples were collected from trial participants at day 0 and at day 28 after the second dose. The CDR3 spans 15 residues, from the cysteine through the phenylalanine. The entry retains the CDR3 DNA only, 45 bases that are in frame from base 1. V lost 2 bases and J lost 5 bases; the stretch between them is 15 bases long. Via the germline V gene, CDR1 is MGHDK and CDR2 SYGVNS. To note about this clone: There is no known antigen for this receptor. No quality values exist for individual bases; no much larger clone is one base distant.

The origin of this receptor is an adult in good health. The V and J segments used are TRBV25-1 and TRBJ2-5; confidence is insufficient to name the D gene. The source material was peripheral blood, sampled on day 0 of AZD1222 vaccination. The CDR3 region has the sequence CASSELGLLGETQYF. The bases are TGTGCCAGCAGTGAACTAGGGTTACTCGGGGAGACCCAGTACTTC.